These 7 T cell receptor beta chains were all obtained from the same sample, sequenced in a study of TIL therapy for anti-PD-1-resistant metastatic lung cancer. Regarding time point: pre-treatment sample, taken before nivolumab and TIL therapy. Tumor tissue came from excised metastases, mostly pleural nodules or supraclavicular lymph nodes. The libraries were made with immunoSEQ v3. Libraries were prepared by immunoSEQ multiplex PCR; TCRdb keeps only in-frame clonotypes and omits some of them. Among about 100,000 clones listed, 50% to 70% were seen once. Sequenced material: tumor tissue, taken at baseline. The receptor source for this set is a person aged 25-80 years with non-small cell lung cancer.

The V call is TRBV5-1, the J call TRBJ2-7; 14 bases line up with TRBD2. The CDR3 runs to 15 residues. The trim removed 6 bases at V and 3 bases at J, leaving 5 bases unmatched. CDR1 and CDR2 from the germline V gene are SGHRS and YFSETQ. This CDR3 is CASKTGLAGVYEQYF. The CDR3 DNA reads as TGCGCCAGCAAAACGGGACTAGCGGGGGTCTACGAGCAGTACTTC.

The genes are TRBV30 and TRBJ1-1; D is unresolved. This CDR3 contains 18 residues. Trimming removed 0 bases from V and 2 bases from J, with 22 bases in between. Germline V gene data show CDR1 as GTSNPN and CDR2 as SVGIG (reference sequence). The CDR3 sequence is CAWSVRGRAEFPNTEAFF. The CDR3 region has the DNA TGTGCCTGGAGTGTACGTGGTAGGGCCGAGTTTCCAAACACTGAAGCTTTCTTT.

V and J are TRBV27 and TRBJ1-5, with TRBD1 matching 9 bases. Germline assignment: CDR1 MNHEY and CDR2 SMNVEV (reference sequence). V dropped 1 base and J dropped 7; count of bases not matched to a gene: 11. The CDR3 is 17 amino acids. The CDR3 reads CASSLYMRDRAWQPQHF. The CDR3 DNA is TGTGCCAGCAGTTTATACATGAGGGACAGGGCATGGCAGCCCCAGCATTTT.

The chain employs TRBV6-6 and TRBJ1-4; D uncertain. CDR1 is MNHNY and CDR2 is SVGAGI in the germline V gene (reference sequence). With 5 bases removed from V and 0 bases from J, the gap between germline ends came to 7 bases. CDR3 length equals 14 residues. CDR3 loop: CASSRTSTNEKLFF. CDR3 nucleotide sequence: TGTGCCAGCAGTAGGACCTCAACTAATGAAAAACTGTTTTTT.

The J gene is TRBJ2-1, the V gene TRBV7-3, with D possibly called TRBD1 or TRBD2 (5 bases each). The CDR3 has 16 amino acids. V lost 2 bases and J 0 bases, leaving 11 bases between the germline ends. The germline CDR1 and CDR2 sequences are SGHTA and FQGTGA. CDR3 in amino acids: CASSLEGWVSYNEQFF. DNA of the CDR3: TGTGCCAGCAGCTTAGAGGGGTGGGTCTCCTACAATGAGCAGTTCTTC. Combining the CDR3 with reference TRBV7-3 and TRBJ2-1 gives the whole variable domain GAGVSQTPSNKVTEKGKYVELRCDPISGHTALYWYRQSLGQGPEFLIYFQGTGAADDSGLPNDRFFAVRPEGSVSTLKIQRTERGDSAVYLCASSLEGWVSYNEQFFGPGTRLTVL.

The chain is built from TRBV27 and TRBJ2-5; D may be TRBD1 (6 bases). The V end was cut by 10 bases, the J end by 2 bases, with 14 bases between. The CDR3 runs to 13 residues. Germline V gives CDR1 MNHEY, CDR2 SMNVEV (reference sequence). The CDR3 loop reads CATGRGRQETQYF. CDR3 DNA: TGTGCCACCGGTAGGGGGAGACAAGAGACCCAGTACTTC.

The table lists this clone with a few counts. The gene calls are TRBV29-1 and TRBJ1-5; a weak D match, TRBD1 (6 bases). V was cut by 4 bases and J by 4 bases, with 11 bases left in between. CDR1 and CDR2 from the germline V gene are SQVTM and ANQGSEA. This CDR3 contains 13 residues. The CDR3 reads CSVATQGNQPQHF. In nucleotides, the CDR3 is TGCAGCGTTGCCACCCAGGGGAATCAGCCCCAGCATTTT.